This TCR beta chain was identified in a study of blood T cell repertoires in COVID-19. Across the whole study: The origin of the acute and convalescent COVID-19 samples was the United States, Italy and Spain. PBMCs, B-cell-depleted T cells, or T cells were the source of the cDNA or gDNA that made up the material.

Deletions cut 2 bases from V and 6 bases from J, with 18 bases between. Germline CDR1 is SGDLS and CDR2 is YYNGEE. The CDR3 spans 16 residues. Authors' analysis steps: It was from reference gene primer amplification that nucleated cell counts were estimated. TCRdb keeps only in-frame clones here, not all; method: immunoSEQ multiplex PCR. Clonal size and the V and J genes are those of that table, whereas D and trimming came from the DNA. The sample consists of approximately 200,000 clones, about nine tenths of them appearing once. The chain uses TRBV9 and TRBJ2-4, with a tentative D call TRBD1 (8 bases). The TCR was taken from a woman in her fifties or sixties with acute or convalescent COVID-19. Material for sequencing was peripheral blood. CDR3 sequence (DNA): TGTGCCAGCAGCGTCGACACAGGGGGGGCGGGAAACATTCAGTACTTC. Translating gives CASSVDTGGAGNIQYF.